This T cell receptor beta chain was recorded in a study of early T cells in non-severe SARS-CoV-2 infection (dated by TCRdb to the early 2020s). Regarding the study in general: TCR sequencing used bulk RNA from unsorted whole blood, so alpha and beta chains could not be paired.

Turning to this clonotype: It lacks a known antigen. Compared with germline, one end of the junction differs, possibly owing to a read error.

The CDR3 sequence holds 12 residues, the cysteine and phenylalanine included. Here the CDR3 DNA is all that survives: 36 bases in frame from base 1. The study at large found these results: VDJdb matching was skewed toward anti-spike CD8 responses and likely underestimated virus-specific expansions by missing private and CD4 specificities.

Set within a cohort of healthcare workers in London, UK, this nested case-control study involved weekly PCR testing of nasopharyngeal swabs along with blood sampling. Between 23 and 31 March 2020, the week of the UK lockdown, healthcare workers were enrolled and then followed up weekly for as long as 16 weeks. Library preparation employed 5' RACE. Sequenced using a NextSeq 500. Unique molecular identifiers were attached to individual cDNA molecules in the TCR library protocol so that sequencing error and PCR bias could be corrected. Both TCR alpha and beta chains were sequenced, and tight co-correlation was observed between alpha and beta sequence abundances in each sample. On the authors' methods: Decombinator V4 was used to perform V gene, J gene and CDR3 annotation of TCR sequences. TCRs were defined as expanded if a significant change between any two time points was detected under a Poisson model with p below 0.0001. TCR abundances were normalised to the total number of TCRs sequenced in each sample and reported as counts per million. TRAV1-2 paired with TRAJ12, TRAJ20 or TRAJ33 defined MAIT TCRs, while TRAV10 paired with TRAJ18 defined iNKT TCRs. VDJdb, accessed 1 November 2021, was searched for CMV, EBV and SARS-CoV-2 annotated TCRs, excluding TCRs annotated for multiple antigens. Using fastp trimming at Q25 and MiXCR clonotype assembly, TCRdb reanalyzed the public sequencing data and kept in-frame beta chains. Rows matching on CDR3 protein sequence are summarized as one entry with the most common DNA and genes. TCRdb assigned the V and J calls; the authors' analysis was not used. The sample table lists 54,000 or so distinct CDR3 sequences, 10% to 15% of them with a count of one. The ten largest clones capture 4.8% of the sample.

The specimen sequenced was whole blood. This receptor was identified in an adult who was a healthcare worker with PCR-confirmed SARS-CoV-2 infection or an uninfected control (not recorded which). The chain was built from TRBV12-3 or TRBV12-4 and TRBJ1-2, with the identity of the D gene unclear. CDR3 loop: CTSSPSGYGYTF. The DNA is TGTACCAGCAGTCCATCGGGCTATGGCTACACCTTC.